The T cell receptor beta chain described here comes from a study of T cell changes during pregnancy in multiple sclerosis. The CDR3 is 15 residues long. V lost 7 bases, J lost 2 bases, and 17 bases lay in between. Germline CDR1 and CDR2: LNHDA and SQIVND (reference sequence). The repertoire was sequenced with immunoSEQ multiplex PCR; TCRdb's copy has only in-frame clones and lacks some. The sample lists around 37,000 clones, 75% to 95% occurring once. The source is a female donor with multiple sclerosis, enrolled in a pregnancy study. The material sequenced was CD8+ T cells from peripheral blood mononuclear cells, taken in the second trimester of pregnancy. The rearrangement joins TRBV19 to TRBJ1-1; D remains ambiguous. The CDR3 coding sequence is TGTGCCAGTACCTACGGGTCGGGAGGAAACACTGAAGCTTTCTTT. Its translation is CASTYGSGGNTEAFF.